This is a list of T cell receptor beta chains from one sample in a study of cytomegalovirus exposure and HLA in healthy donors. Clones were sequenced by immunoSEQ multiplex PCR, and TCRdb holds only the in-frame ones, with some missing. The table has fewer than 80,000 clones, roughly 80% seen once. The sequencing input was PBMCs. Receptor source: a woman aged 40-49 years in good health and CMV-seropositive. The CDR3 runs from the conserved cysteine through the conserved F or W. D genes are given only for firm matches. The size entry is marked missing in some rows and otherwise reads once, few, many or a size class.

V gene	clone size	D gene	J gene	CDR3 DNA	CDR3 protein
TRBV9	-	TRBD2	TRBJ2-1	TGTGCCAGCAGCGTAGTAGCGGGGGGGATGAGCTCCTACAATGAGCAGTTCTTC	CASSVVAGGMSSYNEQFF
TRBV4-3	-	TRBD2	TRBJ2-3	TGCGCCAGCAGCCCCCAGGCTAGCGGGGGACCAGATACGCAGTATTTT	CASSPQASGGPDTQYF
TRBV9	-	-	TRBJ1-2	TGTGCCAGCAGCGAGACAGTTGACTATGGCTACACCTTC	CASSETVDYGYTF
TRBV5-3	-	TRBD2	TRBJ2-3	TGTGCCAGAAGCTTGTGGGAGCGGGGGGTAGAATATGGGCGCACAGATACGCAGTATTTT	CARSLWERGVEYGRTDTQYF
TRBV6-1	-	TRBD1	TRBJ1-2	TGTGCCAGCAGGGAGGGACAGGGGATTAACTATGGCTACACCTTC	CASREGQGINYGYTF
TRBV29-1	-	-	TRBJ2-4	TGCAGCGCTAGGACAGCCAACATTCAGTACTTC	CSARTANIQYF
TRBV29-1	-	-	TRBJ2-3	TGCAGCGTTGCAGGGGGTGGGGGGTCAGATACGCAGTATTTT	CSVAGGGGSDTQYF
TRBV30	few	-	TRBJ2-3	TGTGCCTGGACCTTCGGCACAGATACGCAGTATTTT	CAWTFGTDTQYF
TRBV4-1	once	TRBD1	TRBJ2-5	TGCGCCAGCAGCACTCTCGGGACAGGGAAAGAGACCCAGTACTTC	CASSTLGTGKETQYF
TRBV30	-	-	TRBJ2-5	TGTGCCTGGAGTACATGGACAGAACAAGAGACCCAGTACTTC	CAWSTWTEQETQYF
TRBV15	-	-	TRBJ1-4	TGTGCCACCAGCAGAGTAGTCCAGGGCTCTAATGAAAAACTGTTTTTT	CATSRVVQGSNEKLFF
TRBV12-5	-	-	TRBJ2-2	TGTGCTACGCGACTAGAGACGAACACCGGGGAGCTGTTTTTT	CATRLETNTGELFF
TRBV7-8	-	-	TRBJ2-7	TGTGCCAGCAGCCTTCTTCCGGGGGAAACTACCTACGAGCAGTACTTC	CASSLLPGETTYEQYF
TRBV18	-	TRBD1	TRBJ2-7	TGTGCCAGCTCACCAGGGACAGGGGGCGAGCAGTACTTC	CASSPGTGGEQYF
TRBV5-5	-	-	TRBJ1-1	TGTGCCAGCAGCTTGGATCCCTCCGGTCCTGAAGCTTTCTTT	CASSLDPSGPEAFF
TRBV2	-	-	TRBJ1-5	TGTGCCAGCAATCTAGGACAGAATCAGCCCCAGCATTTT	CASNLGQNQPQHF
TRBV5-1	few	-	TRBJ1-4	TGCGCCAGCAGCTTGGTAGGGACACGGAATGAAAAACTGTTTTTT	CASSLVGTRNEKLFF
TRBV18	-	-	TRBJ1-2	TGTGCCAGCTCACGGGACCGACAGGAACCTGGCTACACCTTC	CASSRDRQEPGYTF
TRBV5-1	-	-	TRBJ2-7	TGCGCCAGCAGCAGGCGGGTGGGCGCGGAAGAGCAGTACTTC	CASSRRVGAEEQYF